Here is one T cell receptor (beta chain) with its context. Trimming took 6 bases from V and 5 from J; bases not matched to a gene: 8. The CDR3 spans 14 residues. Germline values: CDR1 SGDLS, CDR2 YYNGEE. The data originate from a study of blood T cell repertoires in COVID-19. Study in general: Samples of COVID-19 (acute and convalescent) were obtained from the United States, Italy and Spain. The analysed material was cDNA or gDNA that came from T cells, B-cell-depleted T cells, or PBMCs.

Profiling relied on immunoSEQ multiplex PCR, and the TCRdb table lists in-frame clones only, not all of them. The table includes some 200,000 clones, around four fifths detected once. The source material was peripheral blood. This chain uses TRBV9 with TRBJ2-3; 8 bases agree with TRBD2. This clonotype was obtained from a woman in her sixties who had recovered from COVID-19. The CDR3 here is CASTGVAGQDTQYF. CDR3 bases: TGTGCCAGCACCGGGGTAGCGGGGCAAGATACGCAGTATTTT. Filled out from reference TRBV9 and TRBJ2-3, the complete variable domain reads DSGVTQTPKHLITATGQRVTLRCSPRSGDLSVYWYQQSLDQGLQFLIQYYNGEERAKGNILERFSAQQFPDLHSELNLSSLELGDSALYFCASTGVAGQDTQYFGPGTRLTVL.